Each of the 2 T cell receptor beta chains below was sequenced from the same sample in a study of OX40 agonist ivuxolimab in advanced cancers. The library was obtained by the immunoSEQ multiplex PCR assay. Imported from immuneACCESS, the table was reduced by TCRdb to in-frame sequences with V and J called. These copies leave out some clones; in studies compared against another copy, an unresolved V gene accounts for under half, and the cause of the remainder is not known. Across this sample there are over 65,000 clones, with approximately 92% seen only once. About 0.32% of the sample is held by the ten biggest clonotypes. The sample was CD4+ or CD8+ T cells sorted from blood, taken in a trial of the OX40 agonist ivuxolimab. These receptors were collected from an adult with an advanced solid tumor such as melanoma, head and neck, liver or kidney cancer.

CDR3 sequence: CASRSNPGSSEKLFF. The CDR3, as DNA: TGTGCCAGCAGATCCAACCCAGGTTCGAGTGAAAAACTGTTTTTT. The chain uses TRBV7-2 and TRBJ1-4, with D hard to call. The CDR3 is 15 amino acids. V was trimmed by 6 bases and J by 7 bases, leaving 18 bases between them. Germline CDR1 and CDR2: SGHTA and FQGNSA.

This chain joins TRBV30 and TRBJ1-4; no clear D gene. V gave up 4 bases and J gave up 4 bases, with 7 bases separating them. The CDR3 runs 12 residues. The germline V gene encodes CDR1 GTSNPN and CDR2 SVGIG (reference sequence). The CDR3: CAWKQRNEKLFF. The CDR3 nucleotides are TGTGCCTGGAAACAGCGTAATGAAAAACTGTTTTTT.